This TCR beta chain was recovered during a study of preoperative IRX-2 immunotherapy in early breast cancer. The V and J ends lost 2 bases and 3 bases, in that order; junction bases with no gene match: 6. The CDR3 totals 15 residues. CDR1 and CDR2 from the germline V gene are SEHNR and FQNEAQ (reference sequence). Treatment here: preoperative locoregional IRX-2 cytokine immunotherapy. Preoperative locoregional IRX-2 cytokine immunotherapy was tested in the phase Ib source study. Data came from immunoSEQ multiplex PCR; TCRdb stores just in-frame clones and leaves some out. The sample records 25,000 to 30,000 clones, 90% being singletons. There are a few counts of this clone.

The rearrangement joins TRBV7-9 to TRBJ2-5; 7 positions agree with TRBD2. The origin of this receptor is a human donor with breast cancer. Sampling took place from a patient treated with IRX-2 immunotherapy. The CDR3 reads CASSLRDYRKETQYF. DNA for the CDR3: TGTGCCAGCAGCTTAAGGGACTACCGAAAAGAGACCCAGTACTTC.